The 23 T cell receptor beta chains reported below all come from one sample, sequenced in a study of early T cells in non-severe SARS-CoV-2 infection. Each CDR3 protein gets one entry after TCRdb re-called the 5' RACE reads with MiXCR. The sample has 30,000 to 40,000 distinct CDR3 sequences, approximately 8.7% seen once. The source was whole blood, collected at baseline. The receptor set was obtained from an adult who was a healthcare worker with PCR-confirmed SARS-CoV-2 infection or an uninfected control (not recorded which).

J is TRBJ1-1 and V is TRBV5-5; TRBD1 matches at 7 bases. V shed 3 bases, J shed 4 bases, and the junction held 6 bases outside the gene matches. The V gene's germline CDR1 is SGHKS and CDR2 YYEKEE (reference sequence). There are 14 residues in the CDR3. CDR3 region: CASSSGAGGTEAFF. CDR3 DNA sequence: TGTGCCAGCAGCTCCGGGGCAGGGGGCACTGAAGCTTTCTTT.

This clonotype was seen ten or more times. The genes are TRBV30 and TRBJ1-4; D is ambiguous. With 8 bases removed from V and 8 bases from J, the gap between germline ends came to 21 bases. The germline CDR1 and CDR2 sequences are GTSNPN and SVGIG (reference sequence). The CDR3 consists of 14 residues. The CDR3 DNA sequence: TGTGCCGCATCGCAAGGAGAAGGGTTGGAAAAACTGTTTTTT. The encoded protein is CAASQGEGLEKLFF.

This chain connects TRBV2 to TRBJ2-2; D perhaps matches TRBD2 (6 bases). The CDR3 totals 14 residues. Between the trimmed V and J ends, which lost 8 bases and 0 bases, there was a span of 10 bases. Germline V CDR1 and CDR2: SNHLY, FYNNEI. Here the CDR3 reads CASWRDSNTGELFF. The CDR3 nucleotides read TGTGCCAGCTGGAGGGACTCGAACACCGGGGAGCTGTTTTTT.

This chain links TRBV5-1 with TRBJ1-1; TRBD1 matches 10 bases. The CDR3 spans 15 residues. CDR1 and CDR2 (germline): SGHRS, YFSETQ. The V segment lost 0 bases and the J segment 3 bases; nucleotides outside the gene matches: 2. The DNA for the CDR3 is TGCGCCAGCAGCTTGGGCGGGACAGGGGACACTGAAGCTTTCTTT. It specifies CASSLGGTGDTEAFF.

Concerning this clonotype: At one boundary the junction diverges from the germline segment, which might be a read error. The V gene is TRBV7-7, the J gene TRBJ2-1; D unresolved. The germline V gene has CDR1 SSHAT and CDR2 FNYEAQ (reference sequence). The CDR3 runs to 15 residues. The CDR3 nucleotides are TGTGCTAGCAGCCCCCTGGGTGTCTCCTACAATGAGCAGTTCTTC. Protein sequence: CASSPLGVSYNEQFF.

This chain links TRBV24-1 with TRBJ2-2; 11 bases are a match to TRBD2. V trimming: 4 bases; J trimming: 4 bases; junction bases outside the gene matches: 10. CDR1 and CDR2 (germline): KGHDR, SFDVKD. CDR3 size: 18 residues. CDR3 region: CATSDPPTSGEPTGELFF. The DNA for the CDR3 is TGTGCCACCAGTGACCCGCCGACTAGCGGGGAGCCCACCGGGGAGCTGTTTTTT.

The V call is TRBV11-3, the J call TRBJ2-3, with 7 bases matching TRBD1. Germline-derived CDR1 and CDR2 are SGHNT and YENEEA. Unmatched junction bases numbered 7, after V lost 4 bases and J lost 3 bases. The CDR3 extends over 15 amino acids. CDR3 loop: CASSSGDRTTDTQYF. In DNA form, the CDR3 reads TGTGCCAGCAGCTCAGGGGACAGAACGACAGATACGCAGTATTTT. The complete variable domain, with remaining parts taken from reference TRBV11-3 and TRBJ2-3, reads EAGVVQSPRYKIIEKKQPVAFWCNPISGHNTLYWYLQNLGQGPELLIRYENEEAVDDSQLPKDRFSAERLKGVDSTLKIQPAELGDSAVYLCASSSGDRTTDTQYFGPGTRLTVL.

This clonotype was picked up many times. The genes are TRBV11-2 and TRBJ2-5; 7 positions match TRBD2. This CDR3 is built from 16 residues. V lost 4 bases to trimming and J lost 5 bases; unmatched junction nucleotides: 13. Germline assignment: CDR1 SGHAT and CDR2 FQNNGV. CDR3 nucleotides: TGTGCCAGCAGCTCCGGGACTACCCGAAGGGAGGAGACCCAGTACTTC. As protein: CASSSGTTRREETQYF.

The chain joins TRBV5-5 to TRBJ2-7; 9 bases match TRBD1. The junction had 4 bases not matched to a gene; V was cut back by 5 bases and J by 4 bases. Germline V gives CDR1 SGHKS, CDR2 YYEKEE (reference sequence). This CDR3 comprises 13 residues. The CDR3 DNA is TGTGCCAGCAGGGGACAGGGTGGTTACGAGCAGTACTTC. This encodes CASRGQGGYEQYF.

The V gene is TRBV7-6, the J gene TRBJ2-2; no reliable D call. Looked up from germline, CDR1 is SGHVS and CDR2 is FNYEAQ. V shed 0 bases and J shed 4 bases, with 6 bases lying between them. The CDR3 loop spans 14 amino acids. Here the CDR3 reads CASSLAAPTGELFF. The CDR3 DNA sequence: TGTGCCAGCAGCTTAGCCGCGCCCACCGGGGAGCTGTTTTTT.

This clonotype was recorded many times. This chain links TRBV7-6 with TRBJ2-1; D is ambiguous. V lost 1 base and J lost 7, with 5 bases in between. Germline V lookup: CDR1 SGHVS, CDR2 FNYEAQ. The CDR3 spans 12 residues. Here the CDR3 DNA reads TGTGCCAGCAGCTTAGTGCAGAATGAGCAGTTCTTC. Protein: CASSLVQNEQFF.

This clonotype occurred many times. The chain combines TRBV7-9 with TRBJ1-1, with D perhaps matching TRBD1 (6 bases). Germline values: CDR1 SEHNR, CDR2 FQNEAQ (reference sequence). The CDR3 is 15 residues long. Trimming stripped 1 base from V and 1 base from J, with 10 bases between. The CDR3 spells CASSLGGARNTEAFF. DNA for the CDR3: TGTGCCAGCAGCTTAGGGGGGGCGCGGAACACTGAAGCTTTCTTT.

This clonotype was seen many times. The V and J genes are TRBV19 and TRBJ2-1, with D maybe TRBD1 (6 bases). The CDR3 contains 15 residues. Trimming cost V 1 base and J 4 bases, with 11 bases left between them. The germline CDR1 and CDR2 sequences are LNHDA and SQIVND (reference sequence). CDR3 sequence reads: CASSIGPGVYNEQFF. CDR3 coding DNA: TGTGCCAGTAGTATAGGTCCAGGGGTTTACAATGAGCAGTTCTTC.

CDR3 in amino acids: CASTLAGSTGELFF. The CDR3 DNA is TGTGCCAGCACTCTAGCGGGAAGTACCGGGGAGCTGTTTTTT. The V call is TRBV2, the J call TRBJ2-2; 9 bases are shared with TRBD2. The CDR3 contains 14 residues. Per the germline V gene, CDR1 is SNHLY and CDR2 is FYNNEI. After removal of 7 bases from V and 5 bases from J, the junction contained 5 bases not matched to a gene.

The chain recombines TRBV10-3 with TRBJ2-3; possibly TRBD1 or TRBD2 for D (5 bases each). The CDR3 loop spans 14 amino acids. Deletions cut 3 bases from V and 4 bases from J, with 11 bases between. Germline V CDR1 and CDR2: ENHRY, SYGVKD. The DNA of the CDR3 is TGTGCCATCAGTGACCCCGGGGCTGCAGATACGCAGTATTTT. Its translation is CAISDPGAADTQYF.

This clonotype was seen more than once but under ten times. The chain uses TRBV7-9 and TRBJ2-1; D is perhaps TRBD2 (6 bases). Germline loops: CDR1 SEHNR, CDR2 FQNEAQ (reference sequence). The CDR3 runs to 14 residues. Trimming pared 5 bases from V and 4 bases from J, leaving 12 bases between. The CDR3 here is CASSISGGYNEQFF. Written as DNA, the CDR3 is TGTGCCAGCAGCATTAGCGGAGGGTACAATGAGCAGTTCTTC.

The chain recombines TRBV20-1 with TRBJ2-7; D remains ambiguous. Trimming pared 4 bases from V and 5 bases from J, leaving 9 bases between. CDR3 length: 11 residues. The germline CDR1 and CDR2 sequences are DFQATT and SNEGSKA (reference sequence). CDR3 coding DNA: TGCAGTGCTACCGGTGGCCACGAGCAGTACTTC. It yields the protein CSATGGHEQYF.

The table lists this clonotype with many counts. CDR3 in amino acids: CASSPMTGEGYTF. In DNA, the CDR3 is TGTGCCAGCTCACCAATGACAGGGGAAGGCTACACCTTC. The rearrangement uses TRBV18 and TRBJ1-2; TRBD1 aligns across 8 bases. V trimming: 2 bases; J trimming: 8 bases; junction bases outside the gene matches: 4. The CDR3 has 13 amino acids. From germline, CDR1 is KGHSH and CDR2 LQKENI.

This clonotype was observed many times. J is TRBJ1-5 and V is TRBV19, with TRBD1 matching 7 bases. CDR1 and CDR2 from the germline V gene are LNHDA and SQIVND (reference sequence). J was trimmed by 5 bases and V by 6 bases; bases with no gene match: 13. The CDR3 has 16 amino acids. As DNA, the CDR3 is TGTGCCAGTAGCACGCCAGGGGGACAGAGTTATCAGCCCCAGCATTTT. Translating gives CASSTPGGQSYQPQHF.

The rearrangement joins TRBV19 to TRBJ2-3; no firm D call. The length of the CDR3 is 14 residues. Germline V gives CDR1 LNHDA, CDR2 SQIVND (reference sequence). Trimming left V 8 bases short and J 2 bases short, with 14 bases between. The CDR3 region is CASGQVAFTDTQYF. For the CDR3, the DNA is TGTGCCAGTGGTCAGGTAGCCTTCACAGATACGCAGTATTTT.

There are a few counts of this clonotype. Here the CDR3 reads CASSLKSGGGTTDTQYF. The CDR3 region has the DNA TGTGCCAGCAGCTTAAAGTCGGGCGGGGGAACCACAGATACGCAGTATTTT. V is TRBV7-8 and J is TRBJ2-3, with 7 bases identical to TRBD2. This CDR3 comprises 17 residues. The germline gives CDR1 SGHVS, CDR2 FQNEAQ. With 2 bases clipped from V and 2 bases from J, the junction kept 10 bases outside the gene matches.

This clonotype showed up just a few times. CDR3 loop: CSARMNPPNTGELFF. The CDR3 DNA sequence: TGCAGTGCTAGAATGAATCCTCCCAACACCGGGGAGCTGTTTTTT. The gene calls are TRBV20-1 and TRBJ2-2; D call uncertain. The germline CDR1 and CDR2 sequences are DFQATT and SNEGSKA (reference sequence). The CDR3 spans 15 residues. V dropped 2 bases and J dropped 2 bases, with 12 bases sitting between them.

This clonotype was counted at least ten times. The V call is TRBV7-6, the J call TRBJ1-1; D gene unclear. CDR1 is SGHVS and CDR2 is FNYEAQ in the germline V gene. Trimming left V 2 bases short and J 1 base short, with 5 bases between. The CDR3 is 13 amino acids. The CDR3 DNA sequence: TGTGCCAGCAGCTTACAGGAGAACACTGAAGCTTTCTTT. Its translation: CASSLQENTEAFF. Based on the CDR3 plus reference TRBV7-6 and TRBJ1-1, the full variable domain is GAGVSQSPRYKVTKRGQDVALRCDPISGHVSLYWYRQALGQGPEFLTYFNYEAQQDKSGLPNDRFSAERPEGSISTLTIQRTEQRDSAMYRCASSLQENTEAFFGQGTRLTVV.